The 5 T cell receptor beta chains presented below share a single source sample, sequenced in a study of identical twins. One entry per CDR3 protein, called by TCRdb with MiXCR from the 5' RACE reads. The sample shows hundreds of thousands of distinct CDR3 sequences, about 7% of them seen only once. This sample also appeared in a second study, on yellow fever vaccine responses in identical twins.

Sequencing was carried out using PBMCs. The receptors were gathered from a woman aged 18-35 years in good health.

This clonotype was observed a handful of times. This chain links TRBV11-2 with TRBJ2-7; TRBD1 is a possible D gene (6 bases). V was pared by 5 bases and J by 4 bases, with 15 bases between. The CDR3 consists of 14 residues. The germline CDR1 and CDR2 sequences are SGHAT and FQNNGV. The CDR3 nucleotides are TGTGCCAGCAGCCCCTCGACAGGAATATACGAGCAGTACTTC. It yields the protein CASSPSTGIYEQYF.

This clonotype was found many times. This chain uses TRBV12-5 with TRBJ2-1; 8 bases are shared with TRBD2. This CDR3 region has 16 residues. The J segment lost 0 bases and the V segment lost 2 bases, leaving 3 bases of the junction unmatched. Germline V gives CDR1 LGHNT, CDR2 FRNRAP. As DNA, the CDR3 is TGTGCTAGTGGTTTGCGACTAGCGCGCTCCTACAATGAGCAGTTCTTC. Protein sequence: CASGLRLARSYNEQFF.

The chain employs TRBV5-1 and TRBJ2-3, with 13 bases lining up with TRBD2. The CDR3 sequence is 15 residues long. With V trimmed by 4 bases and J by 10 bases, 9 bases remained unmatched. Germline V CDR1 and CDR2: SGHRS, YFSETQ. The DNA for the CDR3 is TGCGCCAGCAGCCCCGGGACTAGCGGGGTGGGTCCGCAGTATTTT. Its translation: CASSPGTSGVGPQYF.

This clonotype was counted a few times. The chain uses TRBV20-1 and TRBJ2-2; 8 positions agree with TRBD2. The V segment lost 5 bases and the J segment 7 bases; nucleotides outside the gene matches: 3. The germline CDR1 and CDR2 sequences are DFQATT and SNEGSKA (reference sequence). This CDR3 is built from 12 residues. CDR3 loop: CSAARGGGELFF. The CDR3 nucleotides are TGCAGTGCTGCCCGGGGGGGCGGGGAGCTGTTTTTT.

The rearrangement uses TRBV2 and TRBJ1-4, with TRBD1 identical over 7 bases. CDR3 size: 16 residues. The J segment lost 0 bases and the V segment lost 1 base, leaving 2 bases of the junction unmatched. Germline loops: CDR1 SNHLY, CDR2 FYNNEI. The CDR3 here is CASSEVGQSTNEKLFF. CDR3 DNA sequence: TGTGCCAGCAGTGAAGTGGGACAGTCAACTAATGAAAAACTGTTTTTT.